This T cell receptor beta chain appears in the sequencing data of a study of blood T cell repertoires in COVID-19. In the authors' methods: Scientists estimated how many nucleated cells there were by amplifying reference gene primers. Libraries were prepared by immunoSEQ multiplex PCR; TCRdb keeps only in-frame clonotypes and omits some of them. V and J calls and clone size follow that table, whereas D and trimming were derived from the DNA. The sample records 150,000 to 200,000 clones, about 86% being singletons. This receptor was obtained from a woman in her sixties with COVID-19, enrolled during active disease. Sequencing was performed on peripheral blood.

This CDR3 is CAAGQGLNTEAFF. The DNA for the CDR3 is TGTGCCGCCGGACAGGGACTGAACACTGAAGCTTTCTTT. The V call is TRBV7-9, the J call TRBJ1-1; 8 positions agree with TRBD1. V lost 11 bases, J lost 0 bases, and 5 bases stayed unmatched. This CDR3 has 13 residues. From germline, CDR1 is SEHNR and CDR2 FQNEAQ (reference sequence).